This TCR beta chain was retrieved from a study of a mutant IDH1 vaccine in newly diagnosed glioma. About the research overall: Radiotherapy alone preceded vaccination by 4-6 weeks; alternatively, vaccination started with temozolomide cycles.

Time point indicated: week 47, end of study. Every vaccination contained 300 ug of the mutant IDH1 20-mer peptide and was paired with topical imiquimod. The CDR3 runs 14 residues. V lost 2 bases, J lost 2 bases, and 8 bases lay in between. CDR1 is MDHEN and CDR2 is SYDVKM in the germline V gene. Profiling relied on immunoSEQ multiplex PCR, and the TCRdb table lists in-frame clones only, not all of them. This sample carries approximately 80,000 clones, approximately 75% of them seen once, and the ten largest clones take 5% to 6.5%. A single count supports this clone. Antigen unknown. The J gene is TRBJ2-3, the V gene TRBV28; tentatively, D is TRBD2 (6 bases). Sample: PBMCs, taken from a glioma patient whose treatment included an IDH1 peptide vaccine. The receptor's source is a man aged 40-49 years with glioma. The CDR3 loop is CASSLAGFTDTQYF. CDR3 bases: TGTGCCAGCAGTTTAGCGGGGTTCACAGATACGCAGTATTTT.